This TCR beta chain was sequenced during a study of blood T cell repertoires in COVID-19. Background on the study: The United States, Italy and Spain supplied acute and convalescent COVID-19 samples. In each case, the material was cDNA or gDNA derived from T cells, B-cell-depleted T cells, or PBMCs.

Deletions cut 8 bases from V and 4 bases from J, with 18 bases between. There are 14 residues in the CDR3. Germline V gene lookup returns CDR1 SGHRS and CDR2 YFSETQ. Assay used: immunoSEQ multiplex PCR; TCRdb lists only in-frame clones, some missing. The repertoire consists of about 60,000 clones, with 70% to 85% occurring once and the leading ten covering around 10%. Sequenced: peripheral blood. V and J are TRBV5-1 and TRBJ2-5; the D is unclear. The origin of this receptor is a human donor in a cohort sampled during active COVID-19. CDR3 nucleotides: TGCGCCAGTCAGTCCGCGACATTTCGAGAGACCCAGTACTTC. Encoded protein: CASQSATFRETQYF.